The 31 T cell receptor beta chains given below trace back to one sample, sequenced in a study of cytomegalovirus exposure and HLA in healthy donors. The protocol was immunoSEQ multiplex PCR, while the TCRdb copy is restricted to in-frame clones and leaves out a portion. In the table there are some 59,000 clones, more than 70% of which are singletons. Sequenced: PBMCs. The origin of the receptors is a woman between 18 and 29 years old in good health and CMV-seropositive.

The chain employs TRBV5-4 and TRBJ2-3; the D gene is possibly TRBD1 (5 bases). In germline, CDR1 is SGHNT, CDR2 YYREEE (reference sequence). Trimming took off 0 bases at V and 3 bases at J, with 8 bases between the two ends. The CDR3 runs to 14 residues. The CDR3 protein is CASSLERGTDTQYF. Written as DNA, the CDR3 is TGTGCCAGCAGCTTGGAAAGGGGAACAGATACGCAGTATTTT.

The chain uses TRBV5-1 and TRBJ1-2, with 11 bases fitting TRBD1. This CDR3 comprises 16 residues. Losses at the gene ends were 1 base for V and 7 bases for J; bases not matched to a gene: 9. Per germline, CDR1 SGHRS and CDR2 YFSETQ. For the CDR3, the DNA is TGCGCCAGCAGCTTGCCAATCGGACAGGGGGCGGGTGGCTACACCTTC. It codes for CASSLPIGQGAGGYTF.

CDR3 in amino acids: CASSWTRGSYNEQFF. Here the CDR3 DNA reads TGTGCCAGCAGTTGGACTAGGGGCTCCTACAATGAGCAGTTCTTC. The chain recombines TRBV27 with TRBJ2-1; 7 bases fit TRBD2. This CDR3 is 15 amino acids long. Germline V gene data show CDR1 as MNHEY and CDR2 as SMNVEV (reference sequence). The J segment lost 0 bases and the V segment lost 4 bases, leaving 3 bases of the junction unmatched.

This clone occurred a few times. The V call is TRBV6-1, the J call TRBJ1-6, with TRBD1 identical over 7 bases. CDR3 length equals 14 residues. After removal of 2 bases from V and 19 bases from J, the junction contained 14 bases not matched to a gene. Germline-derived CDR1 and CDR2 are MNHNS and SASEGT. The CDR3 reads CASSERVGDRDVHF. DNA of the CDR3: TGTGCCAGCAGTGAAAGGGTGGGAGACAGGGACGTACACTTT.

The chain combines TRBV5-6 with TRBJ2-7, with D perhaps TRBD2 (5 bases). The CDR3 is 14 residues long. Between the trimmed V and J ends, which lost 10 bases and 5 bases, there was a span of 22 bases. Germline CDR1 is SGHDT and CDR2 is YYEEEE. Written as DNA, the CDR3 is TGTGCCTGCCGATTGTATCGAGGGTCCCACGAGCAGTACTTC. It translates to CACRLYRGSHEQYF.

The chain has TRBV6-5 and TRBJ1-6; TRBD1 matches at 7 bases. Looked up from germline, CDR1 is MNHEY and CDR2 is SVGAGI. After removal of 2 bases from V and 2 bases from J, the junction contained 3 bases not matched to a gene. The CDR3 has 16 amino acids. The CDR3 coding sequence is TGTGCCAGCAGTTACGACAGGGCCACCTATAATTCACCCCTCCACTTT. As protein: CASSYDRATYNSPLHF.

This chain links TRBV7-6 with TRBJ1-4; 8 positions agree with TRBD1. The CDR3 is 14 amino acids. Germline V gives CDR1 SGHVS, CDR2 FNYEAQ. V lost 5 bases, J lost 7 bases, and 6 bases stayed unmatched. The CDR3, as DNA: TGTGCCAGCAGCGTGGACAGGGTGGCTGAAAAACTGTTTTTT. This sequence encodes CASSVDRVAEKLFF.

The V and J genes are TRBV7-9 and TRBJ2-5, with 11 positions matching TRBD1. The CDR3 is 19 residues long. From germline, CDR1 is SEHNR and CDR2 FQNEAQ (reference sequence). Trimming removed 2 bases from V and 2 bases from J; junction bases left unmatched: 13. CDR3 residues: CASSLKRTGGVRGQETQYF. Here the CDR3 DNA reads TGTGCCAGCAGCTTAAAGAGGACAGGGGGCGTCAGAGGACAAGAGACCCAGTACTTC.

The chain joins TRBV6-6 to TRBJ1-5; no firm D call. The CDR3 is 13 amino acids. Trimming removed 2 bases at V and 7 bases at J, with 9 bases between. CDR1 MNHNY and CDR2 SVGAGI come from the germline V gene (reference sequence). The CDR3 sequence: CASSYREGQPQHF. As DNA, the CDR3 is TGTGCCAGCAGTTACAGGGAGGGACAGCCCCAGCATTTT.

J is TRBJ2-1 and V is TRBV6-5; D gene unclear. Trimming removed 2 bases from V and 10 bases from J, with 6 bases in between. CDR1 is MNHEY and CDR2 is SVGAGI in the germline V gene. The CDR3 covers 11 residues. The CDR3, as DNA: TGTGCCAGCAGTTACGATCGGGAGCAGTTCTTC. Its protein product is CASSYDREQFF.

The chain combines TRBV7-9 with TRBJ1-1, with TRBD1 matching 8 bases. This CDR3 comprises 13 residues. J gave up 2 bases and V 5 bases, and 1 base lay outside the gene matches. CDR1 SEHNR and CDR2 FQNEAQ come from the germline V gene (reference sequence). Written as DNA, the CDR3 is TGTGCCAGCAGCGGACAGGGCAACACTGAAGCTTTCTTT. Amino acid sequence: CASSGQGNTEAFF.

The chain couples TRBV19 to TRBJ2-4, with TRBD1 matching over 9 bases. The CDR3 runs 15 residues. Germline CDR1 is LNHDA and CDR2 is SQIVND (reference sequence). With V trimmed by 6 bases and J by 0 bases, 3 bases remained unmatched. Here the CDR3 DNA reads TGTGCCAGTAGACACAGGGGGCTAGCCAAAAACATTCAGTACTTC. This translates into CASRHRGLAKNIQYF.

This clone was counted between two and nine times. This sequence joins TRBV19 and TRBJ2-7; 9 bases line up with TRBD1. Looked up from germline, CDR1 is LNHDA and CDR2 is SQIVND (reference sequence). The V gene end was trimmed by 5 bases and the J gene end by 2 bases; junction bases not matched to a gene: 7. This CDR3 has 15 amino acids. CDR3 sequence (DNA): TGTGCCAGTAGTCTTCGGACAGGGGACACCTACGAGCAGTACTTC. Its protein product is CASSLRTGDTYEQYF.

This clone was found once. V is TRBV6-5 and J is TRBJ2-3; TRBD1 matches at 9 bases. Germline V gene sequence: CDR1 MNHEY, CDR2 SVGAGI. The CDR3 runs to 14 residues. The V gene end was trimmed by 11 bases and the J gene end by 4 bases; junction bases not matched to a gene: 10. The CDR3 reads CAGSGTGNADTQYF. DNA of the CDR3: TGTGCCGGTTCCGGGACAGGGAATGCAGATACGCAGTATTTT.

The chain combines TRBV4-1 with TRBJ2-2; D is perhaps TRBD2 (6 bases). Germline CDR1 MGHRA, CDR2 YSYEKL. Trimming pared 1 base from V and 4 bases from J, leaving 10 bases between. The CDR3 has 15 residues. In nucleotides, the CDR3 is TGCGCCAGCAGCCAAGTTCGGGGGAGCACCGGGGAGCTGTTTTTT. Translating it yields CASSQVRGSTGELFF.

The V call is TRBV7-6, the J call TRBJ2-3, with a tentative D call TRBD1 (5 bases). The CDR3 is 14 residues long. V dropped 2 bases and J dropped 4 bases, with 10 bases sitting between them. CDR1 and CDR2 from the germline V gene are SGHVS and FNYEAQ. Here the CDR3 reads CASSLPGKADTQYF. For the CDR3, the DNA is TGTGCCAGCAGCTTACCAGGGAAGGCAGATACGCAGTATTTT.

This sequence joins TRBV5-6 and TRBJ2-2; possible D gene TRBD1, 5 bases. Trimming took off 7 bases at V and 1 base at J, with 11 bases between the two ends. The CDR3 has 14 residues. Looked up from germline, CDR1 is SGHDT and CDR2 is YYEEEE. In DNA form, the CDR3 reads TGTGCCAGCCAGAGACAGCTGAACACCGGGGAGCTGTTTTTT. Its translation is CASQRQLNTGELFF.

This clone was recorded a few times. The V and J genes are TRBV10-3 and TRBJ1-1, with 8 bases aligning to TRBD1. This CDR3 comprises 17 residues. Trimming took 6 bases from V and 4 from J; bases not matched to a gene: 16. Germline-derived CDR1 and CDR2 are ENHRY and SYGVKD. The CDR3 DNA reads as TGTGCCATCAGGCCGGCGACAGGGGCATACGGGAGCACTGAAGCTTTCTTT. It translates to CAIRPATGAYGSTEAFF.

The chain is built from TRBV9 and TRBJ2-3; 8 nucleotides agree with TRBD2. V dropped 1 base and J dropped 1; count of bases not matched to a gene: 2. The CDR3 loop spans 15 amino acids. CDR1 and CDR2 from the germline V gene are SGDLS and YYNGEE. CDR3 nucleotide sequence: TGTGCCAGCAGCGTATTAGCGGGGCGCACAGATACGCAGTATTTT. This encodes CASSVLAGRTDTQYF.

This chain connects TRBV5-4 to TRBJ2-3; 10 nucleotides line up with TRBD2. The CDR3 contains 15 residues. The ends lost 4 bases at V and 3 bases at J; junction bases unmatched: 5. The germline V gene has CDR1 SGHNT and CDR2 YYREEE (reference sequence). Here the CDR3 reads CASSQSGGATDTQYF. CDR3 bases: TGTGCCAGCAGCCAAAGCGGGGGGGCGACAGATACGCAGTATTTT.

The V gene is TRBV27, the J gene TRBJ1-2, with a tentative D call TRBD1 (6 bases). Germline values: CDR1 MNHEY, CDR2 SMNVEV (reference sequence). With 3 bases removed from V and 4 bases from J, the gap between germline ends came to 18 bases. This CDR3 spans 16 amino acids. The CDR3 sequence: CASSFNSLGAVYGYTF. The DNA for the CDR3 is TGTGCCAGCAGTTTTAACTCGTTGGGGGCGGTCTATGGCTACACCTTC.

The rearrangement links TRBV29-1 to TRBJ2-7, with 7 bases identical to TRBD2. CDR3 length equals 13 residues. Germline CDR1 SQVTM, CDR2 ANQGSEA. V was pared by 4 bases and J by 6 bases, with 9 bases of the junction left unmatched. The CDR3: CSVASFGEGEQYF. The CDR3 region has the DNA TGCAGCGTTGCCAGCTTTGGGGAGGGCGAGCAGTACTTC.

This rearrangement joins TRBV5-1 to TRBJ2-3, with 15 bases matching TRBD2. V lost 3 bases, J lost 4 bases, and 9 bases stayed unmatched. The CDR3 runs to 18 residues. Per the germline V gene, CDR1 is SGHRS and CDR2 is YFSETQ. The CDR3 DNA is TGCGCCAGCAGCTCTCGGACTAGCGGGGGGGCCGGCCCAGATACGCAGTATTTT. Translated: CASSSRTSGGAGPDTQYF.

The V and J genes are TRBV6-1 and TRBJ1-1; D may be TRBD1 (6 bases). CDR1 is MNHNS, CDR2 SASEGT, per germline. Trimming shortened V by 5 bases and J by 1 base, and 14 bases separated the two germline ends. The CDR3 has 15 amino acids. The CDR3 coding sequence is TGTGCCAGCAGTTTAGTGACAGGCCGGAACACTGAAGCTTTCTTT. This encodes CASSLVTGRNTEAFF.

CDR3 region: CASSQTPTGTSGSYEQYF. For the CDR3, the DNA is TGTGCCAGCAGCCAAACCCCCACCGGGACTAGCGGGTCCTACGAGCAGTACTTC. The gene calls are TRBV4-2 and TRBJ2-7; 12 bases match TRBD2. V shed 2 bases and J 1 base; nucleotides not matched to a gene: 9. Germline V gene lookup returns CDR1 LGHNA and CDR2 YNFKEQ. This CDR3 is built from 18 residues.

The chain couples TRBV27 to TRBJ2-2, with 8 bases that match TRBD2. CDR3 length: 19 residues. J lost 5 bases, V lost 7 bases, and 21 bases had no gene match. Germline-derived CDR1 and CDR2 are MNHEY and SMNVEV (reference sequence). The CDR3 coding sequence is TGTGCCAGCAAGCCTTCCGCCGCTACTAGCGGTTCTTTAACCGGGGAGCTGTTTTTT. Translating gives CASKPSAATSGSLTGELFF.

This clone was detected once. The V call is TRBV7-3, the J call TRBJ1-1, with unresolved D. Trimming left V 5 bases short and J 1 base short, with 11 bases between. This CDR3 region has 14 residues. Germline CDR1 is SGHTA and CDR2 is FQGTGA. This chain's CDR3 is CASSATPGNTEAFF. The CDR3 bases are TGTGCCAGCAGCGCTACTCCGGGGAACACTGAAGCTTTCTTT.

V usage is TRBV7-9 and J usage is TRBJ2-3, with 8 nucleotides matching TRBD2. The CDR3 consists of 15 residues. The ends lost 5 bases at V and 2 bases at J; junction bases unmatched: 6. Germline CDR1 and CDR2: SEHNR and FQNEAQ (reference sequence). The CDR3 DNA sequence: TGTGCCAGCAGCCGTCTTAGCGGGACCACAGATACGCAGTATTTT. Its protein product is CASSRLSGTTDTQYF.

The chain links TRBV11-2 to TRBJ2-7; TRBD2 is a possible D gene (5 bases). CDR3 length equals 14 residues. CDR1 and CDR2 (germline): SGHAT, FQNNGV. V lost 4 bases and J 2 bases, leaving 12 bases between the germline ends. CDR3 bases: TGTGCCAGCAGCTATGACTACGAGGCCTACGAGCAGTACTTC. Translated: CASSYDYEAYEQYF.

V is TRBV4-1 and J is TRBJ2-5; a possible D gene is TRBD1 (5 bases). V was trimmed by 0 bases and J by 4 bases, leaving 9 bases between them. The CDR3 covers 14 residues. Germline CDR1 and CDR2: MGHRA and YSYEKL. CDR3 coding DNA: TGCGCCAGCAGCCAAGAGGGGCAAGGAGAGACCCAGTACTTC. Translated: CASSQEGQGETQYF.

This clone appeared a single time. Here the CDR3 DNA reads TGTGCCAGTAGTTTCCCGGGACTAGCCAAAAACATTCAGTACTTC. Its translation is CASSFPGLAKNIQYF. The rearrangement joins TRBV19 to TRBJ2-4, with D possibly matching TRBD2 (6 bases). V lost 5 bases, J lost 0 bases, and 11 bases lay in between. This CDR3 spans 15 amino acids. Germline CDR1 reads LNHDA; CDR2 reads SQIVND (reference sequence).